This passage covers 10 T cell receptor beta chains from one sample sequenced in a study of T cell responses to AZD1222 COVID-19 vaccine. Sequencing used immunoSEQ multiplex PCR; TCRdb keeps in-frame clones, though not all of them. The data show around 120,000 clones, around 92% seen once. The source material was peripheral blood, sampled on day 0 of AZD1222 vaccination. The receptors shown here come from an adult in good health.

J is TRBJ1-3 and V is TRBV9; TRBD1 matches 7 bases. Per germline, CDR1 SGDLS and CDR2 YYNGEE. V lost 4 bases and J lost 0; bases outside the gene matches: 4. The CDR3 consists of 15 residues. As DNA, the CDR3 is TGTGCCAGCAGCAGATGGGACAGCTCTGGAAACACCATATATTTT. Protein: CASSRWDSSGNTIYF.

CDR3 sequence (DNA): TGTACTAGACAGGGCGGATATAGAACAACTGAAGCTTTCTTT. It encodes CTRQGGYRTTEAFF. The chain has TRBV2 and TRBJ1-1; TRBD1 matches at 7 bases. The CDR3 totals 14 residues. CDR1 is SNHLY and CDR2 is FYNNEI in the germline V gene.

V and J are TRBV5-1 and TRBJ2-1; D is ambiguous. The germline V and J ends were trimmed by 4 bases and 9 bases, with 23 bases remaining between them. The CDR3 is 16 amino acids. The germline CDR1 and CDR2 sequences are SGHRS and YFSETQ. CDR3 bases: TGCGCCAGCAGCCTTGGCAATTCTCCGGCACAGAGTGAGCAGTTCTTC. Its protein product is CASSLGNSPAQSEQFF.

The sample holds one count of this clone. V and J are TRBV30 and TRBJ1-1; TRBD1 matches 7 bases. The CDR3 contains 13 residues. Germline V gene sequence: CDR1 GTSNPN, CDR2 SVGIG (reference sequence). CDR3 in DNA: TGTGCGATCAACAGGGGTCGGAGCACTGAAGCTTTCTTT. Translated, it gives CAINRGRSTEAFF.

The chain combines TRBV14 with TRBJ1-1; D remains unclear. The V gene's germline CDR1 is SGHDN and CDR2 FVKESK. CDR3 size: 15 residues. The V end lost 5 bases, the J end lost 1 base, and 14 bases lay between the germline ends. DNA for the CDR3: TGTGCCAGCAGCTCAACGGAAGAGGGGAACACTGAAGCTTTCTTT. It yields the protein CASSSTEEGNTEAFF.

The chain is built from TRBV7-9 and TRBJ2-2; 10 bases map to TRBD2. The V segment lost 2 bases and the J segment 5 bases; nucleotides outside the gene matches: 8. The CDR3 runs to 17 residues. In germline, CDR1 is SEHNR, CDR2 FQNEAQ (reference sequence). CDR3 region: CASSLSGLAGVTGELFF. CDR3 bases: TGTGCCAGCAGCTTAAGCGGGCTAGCGGGAGTGACCGGGGAGCTGTTTTTT. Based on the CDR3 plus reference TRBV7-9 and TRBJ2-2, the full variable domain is DTGVSQNPRHKITKRGQNVTFRCDPISEHNRLYWYRQTLGQGPEFLTYFQNEAQLEKSRLLSDRFSAERPKGSFSTLEIQRTEQGDSAMYLCASSLSGLAGVTGELFFGEGSRLTVL.

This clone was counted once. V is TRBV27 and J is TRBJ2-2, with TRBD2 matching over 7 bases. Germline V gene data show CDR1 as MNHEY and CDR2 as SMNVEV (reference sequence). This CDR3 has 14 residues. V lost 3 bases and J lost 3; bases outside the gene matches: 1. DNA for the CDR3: TGTGCCAGCAGTTTTGCGGGAGACACCGGGGAGCTGTTTTTT. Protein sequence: CASSFAGDTGELFF.

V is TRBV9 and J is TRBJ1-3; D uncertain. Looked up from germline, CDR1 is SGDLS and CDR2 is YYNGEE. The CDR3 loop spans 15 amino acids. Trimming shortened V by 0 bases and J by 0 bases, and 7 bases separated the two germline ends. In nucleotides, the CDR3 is TGTGCCAGCAGCGTAGACGGAAGCTCTGGAAACACCATATATTTT. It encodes CASSVDGSSGNTIYF.

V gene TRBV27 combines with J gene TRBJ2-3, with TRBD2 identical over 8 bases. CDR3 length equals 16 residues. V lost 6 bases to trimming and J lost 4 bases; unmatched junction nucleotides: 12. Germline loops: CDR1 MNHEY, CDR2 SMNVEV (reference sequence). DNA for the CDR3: TGTGCCAGCAGCCAGGAGACTAGCGTCGTAGCAGATACGCAGTATTTT. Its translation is CASSQETSVVADTQYF.

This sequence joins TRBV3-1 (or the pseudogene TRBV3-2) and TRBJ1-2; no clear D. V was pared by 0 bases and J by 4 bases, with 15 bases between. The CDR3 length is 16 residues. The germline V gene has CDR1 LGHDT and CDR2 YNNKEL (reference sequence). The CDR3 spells CASSQDTAGGSYGYTF. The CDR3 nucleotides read TGTGCCAGCAGCCAAGATACGGCGGGAGGGAGCTATGGCTACACCTTC.